The following is a TCR beta chain sequence with its context. The target antigen is unknown. This sample is part of a study of cytomegalovirus exposure and HLA in healthy donors. Study-wide results and limits: The likely explanation for a cluster of highly shared sequence variants was sequencing artifact. Exclusion as indistinguishable affected some V segments, including TRBV6-2 and TRBV6-3. By a later analysis, the bulk of CMV-associated TCR beta chains appeared HLA-restricted.

Germline assignment: CDR1 MGHRA and CDR2 YSYEKL. The CDR3 runs to 13 residues. The study ran its PCR with 60 Vbeta and 13 Jbeta primers. Assay used: immunoSEQ multiplex PCR; TCRdb lists only in-frame clones, some missing. The data hold about 200,000 clones, with around 90% observed a single time. The V call is TRBV4-1, the J call TRBJ2-5; D gene uncertain. The J call may be in error: the DNA end matches TRBJ2-7 better. The sample consisted of PBMCs. The clonotype originates from a woman between 18 and 29 years old in good health and CMV-seronegative. Here the CDR3 reads CASSQDRVYEQYF. The CDR3 DNA sequence: TGCGCCAGCAGCCAAGATCGCGTCTACGAGCAGTACTTC.